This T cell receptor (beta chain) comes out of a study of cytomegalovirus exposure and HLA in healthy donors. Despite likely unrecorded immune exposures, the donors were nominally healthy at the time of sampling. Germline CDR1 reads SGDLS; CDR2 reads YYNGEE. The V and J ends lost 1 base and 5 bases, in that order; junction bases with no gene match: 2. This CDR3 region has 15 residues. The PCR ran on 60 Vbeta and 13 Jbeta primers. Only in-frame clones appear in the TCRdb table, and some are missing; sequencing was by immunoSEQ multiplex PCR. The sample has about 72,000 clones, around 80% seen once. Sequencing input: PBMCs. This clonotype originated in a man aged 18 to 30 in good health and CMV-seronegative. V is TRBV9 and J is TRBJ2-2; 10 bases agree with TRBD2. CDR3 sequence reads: CASSVSGRDTGELFF. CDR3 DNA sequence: TGTGCCAGCAGCGTAAGCGGGAGGGATACCGGGGAGCTGTTTTTT.